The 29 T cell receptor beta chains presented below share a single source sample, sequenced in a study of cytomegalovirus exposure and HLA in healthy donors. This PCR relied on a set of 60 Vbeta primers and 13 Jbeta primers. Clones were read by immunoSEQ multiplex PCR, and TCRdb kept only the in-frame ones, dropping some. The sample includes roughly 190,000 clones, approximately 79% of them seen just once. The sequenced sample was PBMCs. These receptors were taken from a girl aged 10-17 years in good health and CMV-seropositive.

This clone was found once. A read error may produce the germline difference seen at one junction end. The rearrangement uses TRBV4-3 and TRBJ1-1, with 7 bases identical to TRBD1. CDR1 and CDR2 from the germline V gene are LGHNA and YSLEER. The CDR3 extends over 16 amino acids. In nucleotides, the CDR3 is TGCGCCAGAAGCCAAGACCCCCCAGGGGGTCCCACTGAAGCTTTCTTT. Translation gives CARSQDPPGGPTEAFF.

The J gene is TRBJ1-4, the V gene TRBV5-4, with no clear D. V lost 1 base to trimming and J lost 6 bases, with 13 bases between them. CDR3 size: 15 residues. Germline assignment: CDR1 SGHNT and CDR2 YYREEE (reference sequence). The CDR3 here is CASSLIGEGDEKLFF. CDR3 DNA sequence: TGTGCCAGCAGCTTGATTGGGGAGGGAGATGAAAAACTGTTTTTT.

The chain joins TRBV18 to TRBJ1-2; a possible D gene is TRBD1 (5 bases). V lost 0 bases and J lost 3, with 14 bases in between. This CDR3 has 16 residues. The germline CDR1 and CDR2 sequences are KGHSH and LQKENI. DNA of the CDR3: TGTGCCAGCTCACCACCGTCCAGTGGAGGGGACTATGGCTACACCTTC. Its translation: CASSPPSSGGDYGYTF.

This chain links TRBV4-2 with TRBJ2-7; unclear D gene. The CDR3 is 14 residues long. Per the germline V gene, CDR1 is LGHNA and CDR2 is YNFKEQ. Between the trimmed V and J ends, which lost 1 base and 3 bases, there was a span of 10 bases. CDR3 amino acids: CASSQGVYGYEQYF. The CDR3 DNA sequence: TGTGCCAGCAGCCAAGGTGTCTATGGCTACGAGCAGTACTTC.

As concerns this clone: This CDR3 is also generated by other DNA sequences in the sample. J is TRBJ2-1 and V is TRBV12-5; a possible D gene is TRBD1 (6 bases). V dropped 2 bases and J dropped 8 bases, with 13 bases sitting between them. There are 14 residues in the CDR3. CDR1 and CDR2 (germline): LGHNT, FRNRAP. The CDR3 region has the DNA TGTGCTAGTGGTTTGAACCCTCAGGGGTATGAGCAGTTCTTC. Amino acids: CASGLNPQGYEQFF.

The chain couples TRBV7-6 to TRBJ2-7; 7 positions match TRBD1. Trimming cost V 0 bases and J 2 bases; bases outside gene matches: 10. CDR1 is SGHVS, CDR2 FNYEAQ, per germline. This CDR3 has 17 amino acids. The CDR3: CASSLAAPRGQPYEQYF. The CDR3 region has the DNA TGTGCCAGCAGCTTAGCTGCACCTCGGGGACAGCCCTACGAGCAGTACTTC.

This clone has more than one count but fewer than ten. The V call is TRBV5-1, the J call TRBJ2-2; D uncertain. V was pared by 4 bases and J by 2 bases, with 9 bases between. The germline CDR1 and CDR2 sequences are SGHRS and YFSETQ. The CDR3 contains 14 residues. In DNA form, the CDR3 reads TGCGCCAGCAGCAGAGACACTAACACCGGGGAGCTGTTTTTT. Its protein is CASSRDTNTGELFF.

CDR3 DNA sequence: TGTGCCAGCACCCGGGGGGCTAGCGGGGGGGAGACCCAGTACTTC. It specifies CASTRGASGGETQYF. This sequence joins TRBV2 and TRBJ2-5, with 11 bases identical to TRBD2. The V gene's germline CDR1 is SNHLY and CDR2 FYNNEI. This CDR3 region has 15 residues. V gave up 7 bases and J gave up 5 bases; unmatched junction bases: 9.

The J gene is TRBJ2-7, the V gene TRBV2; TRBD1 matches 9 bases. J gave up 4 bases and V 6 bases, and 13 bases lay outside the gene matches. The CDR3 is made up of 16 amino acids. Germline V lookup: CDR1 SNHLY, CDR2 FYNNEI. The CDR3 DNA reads TGTGCCAGCAGGGAGAGCGGACAGGGGAGTTTTTACGAGCAGTACTTC. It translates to CASRESGQGSFYEQYF.

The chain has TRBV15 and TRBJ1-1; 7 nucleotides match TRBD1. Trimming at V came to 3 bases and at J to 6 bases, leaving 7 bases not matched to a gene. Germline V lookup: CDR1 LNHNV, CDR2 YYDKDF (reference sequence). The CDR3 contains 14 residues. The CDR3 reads CATSRVSQGAEAFF. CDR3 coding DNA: TGTGCCACCAGCAGGGTCTCGCAGGGGGCTGAAGCTTTCTTT.

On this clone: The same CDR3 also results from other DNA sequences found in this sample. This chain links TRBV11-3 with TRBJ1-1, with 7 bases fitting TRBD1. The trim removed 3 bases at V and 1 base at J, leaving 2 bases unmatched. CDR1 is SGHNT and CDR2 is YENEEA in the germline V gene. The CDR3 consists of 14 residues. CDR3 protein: CASSLGQTNTEAFF. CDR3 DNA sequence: TGTGCCAGCAGCTTGGGACAGACGAACACTGAAGCTTTCTTT. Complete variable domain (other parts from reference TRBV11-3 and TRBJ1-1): EAGVVQSPRYKIIEKKQPVAFWCNPISGHNTLYWYLQNLGQGPELLIRYENEEAVDDSQLPKDRFSAERLKGVDSTLKIQPAELGDSAVYLCASSLGQTNTEAFFGQGTRLTVV.

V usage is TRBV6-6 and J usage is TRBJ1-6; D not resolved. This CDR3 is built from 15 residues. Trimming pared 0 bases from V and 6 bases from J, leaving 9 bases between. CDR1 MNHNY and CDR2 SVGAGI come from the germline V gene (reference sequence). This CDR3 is CASSYSSEGNSPLHF. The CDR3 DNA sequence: TGTGCCAGCAGTTACTCTTCGGAGGGTAATTCACCCCTCCACTTT.

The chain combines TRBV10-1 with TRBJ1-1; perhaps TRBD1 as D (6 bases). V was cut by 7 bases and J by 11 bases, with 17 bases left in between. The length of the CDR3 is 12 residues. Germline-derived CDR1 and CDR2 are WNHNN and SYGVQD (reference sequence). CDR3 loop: CASTGQQGEAFF. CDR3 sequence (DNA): TGCGCCAGCACCGGGCAACAGGGAGAGGCTTTCTTT.

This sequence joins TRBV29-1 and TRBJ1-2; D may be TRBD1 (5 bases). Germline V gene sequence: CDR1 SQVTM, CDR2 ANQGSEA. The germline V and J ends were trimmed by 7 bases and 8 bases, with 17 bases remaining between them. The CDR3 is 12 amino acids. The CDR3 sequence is CSGWGGSDGYTF. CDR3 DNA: TGCAGCGGCTGGGGCGGCTCAGACGGCTACACCTTC.

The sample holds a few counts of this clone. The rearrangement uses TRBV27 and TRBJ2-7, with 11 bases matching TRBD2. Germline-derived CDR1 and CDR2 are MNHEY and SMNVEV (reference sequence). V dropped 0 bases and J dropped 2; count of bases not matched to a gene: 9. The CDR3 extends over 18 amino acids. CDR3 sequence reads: CASSLSRTTSGGAYEQYF. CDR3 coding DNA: TGTGCCAGCAGTTTATCGAGAACCACTAGCGGGGGAGCCTACGAGCAGTACTTC.

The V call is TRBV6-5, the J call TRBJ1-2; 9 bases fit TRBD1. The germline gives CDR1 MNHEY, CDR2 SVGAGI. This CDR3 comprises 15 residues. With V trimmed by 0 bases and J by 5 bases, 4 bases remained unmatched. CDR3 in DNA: TGTGCCAGCAGTTACTCGAACAGGGGGCTTTATGGCTACACCTTC. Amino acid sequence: CASSYSNRGLYGYTF.

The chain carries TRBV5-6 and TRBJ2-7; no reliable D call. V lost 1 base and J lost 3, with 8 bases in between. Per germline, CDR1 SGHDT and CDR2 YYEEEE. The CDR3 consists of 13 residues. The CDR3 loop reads CASSLPLLYEQYF. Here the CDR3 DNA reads TGTGCCAGCAGCTTGCCCCTCCTCTACGAGCAGTACTTC.

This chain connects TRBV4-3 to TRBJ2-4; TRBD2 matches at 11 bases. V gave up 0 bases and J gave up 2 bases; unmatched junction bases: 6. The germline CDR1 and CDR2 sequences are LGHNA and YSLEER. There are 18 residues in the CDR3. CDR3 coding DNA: TGCGCCAGCAGCCAAGACCCCTCTAGCGGGGGGACCAAAAACATTCAGTACTTC. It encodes CASSQDPSSGGTKNIQYF.

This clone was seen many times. Here the CDR3 reads CASSYEGSSGNTIYF. The CDR3 nucleotides read TGTGCCAGCAGTTACGAAGGGAGCTCTGGAAACACCATATATTTT. The genes are TRBV6-6 and TRBJ1-3; the D is unclear. Between the trimmed V and J ends, which lost 2 bases and 0 bases, there was a span of 8 bases. The CDR3 spans 15 residues. Looked up from germline, CDR1 is MNHNY and CDR2 is SVGAGI (reference sequence).

The CDR3 protein is CARDSGAGGRTQYF. CDR3 bases: TGTGCCCGGGATTCGGGCGCAGGCGGGAGGACCCAGTACTTC. V and J are TRBV30 and TRBJ2-5, with 7 positions matching TRBD2. The CDR3 is 14 amino acids. The V and J ends lost 8 bases and 7 bases, in that order; junction bases with no gene match: 16. In germline, CDR1 is GTSNPN, CDR2 SVGIG (reference sequence).

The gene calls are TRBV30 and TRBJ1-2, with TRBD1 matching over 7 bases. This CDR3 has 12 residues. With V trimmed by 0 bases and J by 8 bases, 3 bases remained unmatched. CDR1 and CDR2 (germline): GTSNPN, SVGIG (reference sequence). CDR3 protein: CAWSVYRGGYTF. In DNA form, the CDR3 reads TGTGCCTGGAGTGTATACAGGGGCGGCTACACCTTC.

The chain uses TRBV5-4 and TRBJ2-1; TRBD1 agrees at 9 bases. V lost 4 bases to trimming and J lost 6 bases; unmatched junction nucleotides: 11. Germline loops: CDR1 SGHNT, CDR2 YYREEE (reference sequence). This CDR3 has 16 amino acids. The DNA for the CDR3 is TGTGCCAGCAGCCACCCCCCGGGACAGGGCCCCAATGAGCAGTTCTTC. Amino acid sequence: CASSHPPGQGPNEQFF. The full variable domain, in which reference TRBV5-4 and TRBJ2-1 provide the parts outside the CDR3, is ETGVTQSPTHLIKTRGQQVTLRCSSQSGHNTVSWYQQALGQGPQFIFQYYREEENGRGNFPPRFSGLQFPNYSSELNVNALELDDSALYLCASSHPPGQGPNEQFFGPGTRLTVL.

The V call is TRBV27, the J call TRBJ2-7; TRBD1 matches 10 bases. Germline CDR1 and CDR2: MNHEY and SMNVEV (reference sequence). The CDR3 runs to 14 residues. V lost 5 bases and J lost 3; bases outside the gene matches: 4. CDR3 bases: TGTGCCAGCAGTCCCCGGACAGGGGGCTACGAGCAGTACTTC. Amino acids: CASSPRTGGYEQYF.

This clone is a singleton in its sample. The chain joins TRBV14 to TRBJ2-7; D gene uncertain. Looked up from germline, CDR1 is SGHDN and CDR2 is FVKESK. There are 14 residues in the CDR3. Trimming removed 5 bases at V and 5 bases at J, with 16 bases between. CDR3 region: CASSSGLLLDEQYF. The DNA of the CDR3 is TGTGCCAGCAGCTCCGGTCTCCTGCTTGACGAGCAGTACTTC. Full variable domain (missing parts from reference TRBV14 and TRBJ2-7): EAGVTQFPSHSVIEKGQTVTLRCDPISGHDNLYWYRRVMGKEIKFLLHFVKESKQDESGMPNNRFLAERTGGTYSTLKVQPAELEDSGVYFCASSSGLLLDEQYFGPGTRLTVT.

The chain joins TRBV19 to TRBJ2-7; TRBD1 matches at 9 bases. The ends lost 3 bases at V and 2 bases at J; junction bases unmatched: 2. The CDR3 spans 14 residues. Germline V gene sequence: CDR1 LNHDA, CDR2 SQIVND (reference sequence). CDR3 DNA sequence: TGTGCCAGTAGTATCGGGACAGGGCCCTACGAGCAGTACTTC. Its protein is CASSIGTGPYEQYF. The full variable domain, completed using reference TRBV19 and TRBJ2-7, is DGGITQSPKYLFRKEGQNVTLSCEQNLNHDAMYWYRQDPGQGLRLIYYSQIVNDFQKGDIAEGYSVSREKKESFPLTVTSAQKNPTAFYLCASSIGTGPYEQYFGPGTRLTVT.

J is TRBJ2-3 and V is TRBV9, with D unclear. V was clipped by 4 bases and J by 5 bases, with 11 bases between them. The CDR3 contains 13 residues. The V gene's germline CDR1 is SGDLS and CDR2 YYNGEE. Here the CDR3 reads CASSPNLVDTQYF. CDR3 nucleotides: TGTGCCAGCAGCCCTAACTTAGTAGATACGCAGTATTTT.

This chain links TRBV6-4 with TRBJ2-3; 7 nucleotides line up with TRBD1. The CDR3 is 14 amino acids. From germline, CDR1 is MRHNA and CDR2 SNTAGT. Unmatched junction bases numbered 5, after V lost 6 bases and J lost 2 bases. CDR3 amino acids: CASRETGSTDTQYF. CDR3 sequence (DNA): TGTGCCAGCAGGGAGACAGGGTCCACAGATACGCAGTATTTT.

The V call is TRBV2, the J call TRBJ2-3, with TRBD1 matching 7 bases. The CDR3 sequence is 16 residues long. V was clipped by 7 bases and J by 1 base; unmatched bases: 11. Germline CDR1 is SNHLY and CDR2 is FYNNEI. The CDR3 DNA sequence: TGTGCCAGCAATTTGGACGGACAGGTTCGCACAGATACGCAGTATTTT. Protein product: CASNLDGQVRTDTQYF.

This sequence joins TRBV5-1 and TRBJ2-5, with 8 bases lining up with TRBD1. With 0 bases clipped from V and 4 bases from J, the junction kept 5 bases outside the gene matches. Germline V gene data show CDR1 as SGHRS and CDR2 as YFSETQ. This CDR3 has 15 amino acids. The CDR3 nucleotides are TGCGCCAGCAGCTTGGGGACAGGGTTACGAGAGACCCAGTACTTC. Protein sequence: CASSLGTGLRETQYF.